This T cell receptor beta chain was captured by sequencing in a study of shared clonotypes between healthy human individuals (dated by TCRdb to the early 2020s). Regarding the complete study: The cohort included three men and two women between 18 and 49 years of age. Per donor, three plates each were used for CD4 naive and CD4 memory, two for CD8 naive, and one for CD8 memory. The study deeply sequenced blood TCR repertoires of about 5 healthy adults to estimate repertoire size and the extent of clonotype sharing between individuals. Libraries were prepared and TCR repertoires were sequenced by different laboratories using diverse techniques, in order to increase sequencing depth and limit assay-specific biases. Each donor's leukapheresis produced roughly between about 0.85 and 10 billion PBMCs.

Concerning this clone itself: Its antigen is unknown. Per-nucleotide qualities are absent, and no much larger clonotype sits a single base away.

Using the deep immunoSEQ assay, TCR CDR3 regions were amplified from genomic DNA by multiplex PCR. Extracted genomic DNA from each cell subset was distributed evenly across all wells of several immunoSEQ 96-well plates, and each plate was treated as a replicate. For sorted subsets, each replicate PCR was loaded with roughly 200 ng genomic DNA, equivalent to some 27,000 T cell genomes. Purified libraries were quantified with a Qubit 3.0 fluorometer, sized on a Bioanalyzer 2100, and re-quantified with the KAPA Library Quantification kit. Every immunoSEQ 96-well plate was sequenced on a separate single-read 150-cycle Illumina NextSeq 550 flow cell. The authors processed their data as follows. Because the immunoSEQ output held only junctional sequences and lacked quality scores, the filtering could not match the filtering applied to full-length reads. Sequences were annotated with PyIR, a Python wrapper for IgBLAST v1.9, and V/J genes and CDR3 were assigned using IMGT germline references. Reads with weak V/J assignments (E-value above 1e-6), missing CDR3, stop codons, out-of-frame junctions, or ambiguous translated residues were removed. V3J clonotypes were defined by identical inferred V gene, J gene, and CDR3 amino acid sequence. To compute the percentage overlap between repertoires, the number of shared unique clonotypes was divided by the size of the smaller repertoire. Repertoire richness was assessed with RTK rarefaction, the Chao1 estimator, and Recon v2.1 estimates of unobserved clonotypes. Generation probabilities for all TCRbeta clonotypes obtained by the gDNA method from a handful of donors were computed using OLGA. The immuneACCESS repertoire file appears here via TCRdb, limited to in-frame rearrangements. These files lack a portion of the clones; in checked studies, under half of the deficit traces to unresolved V genes, and the cause of the others is not known. That table gives V, J and clone size, and the DNA gave D and trimming. Within this sample are roughly 2.5 million clones, with about 92% of them counted one time only. The ten largest clones capture around 0.15% of the sample.

The paper as a whole reports these results and caveats: Incomplete sequencing was indicated by rarefaction of sorted-subset datasets, despite the large sequencing depth. Higher generation probabilities were observed for clonotypes shared by all four sorted-subset donors than for non-shared clonotypes. The genetic and exposure-history diversity represented was limited by the small number of donors. Across a handful of donors, approximately 5% of naive CD4, approximately 3.5% of naive CD8, 2% to 2.5% of memory CD4, and approximately 0.4% of memory CD8 clonotypes were shared. Pairwise subsampling indicated that sequencing depth was expected to affect the degree of clonotype sharing among donors. Sampling was restricted to blood, and TCR repertoires in tissue are likely to differ from TCR repertoires in blood. Larger estimated clonotype richness was generally found for naive subsets than for memory subsets.

Donors were healthy HIV-negative adults with no recently reported acute infections or vaccinations. Only Caucasian adults living in Nashville, Tennessee, USA were represented among the donors. CD4+ T cells were enriched by magnetic negative selection; naive cells were then positively selected on CD45RA, and the negative fraction formed the memory subset. After blood collection by leukapheresis, PBMCs were isolated using Ficoll-Histopaque density gradient centrifugation and then cryopreserved in the vapor phase of liquid nitrogen. Analytical flow cytometry was used to check the purity and quantity of each magnetically sorted T cell population. Genomic DNA was isolated from every sorted fraction and measured by UV absorbance on a Nanodrop 2000c. The CDR3 covers 16 residues, taking in both the cysteine and the phenylalanine. Only the CDR3 DNA stays, 48 bases, in frame from base 1. A distance of 15 bases separates the germline ends of V and J, which lose 1 base and 3 bases respectively. The germline V gene gives CDR1 as LGHNA and CDR2 as YSLEER.

The sample consisted of naive CD4+ T cells sorted from blood. The cell subset or site label of this sample denotes: CD45RA+ positively selected. The source of this sequence is a man aged 18 to 29 in good health. The chain couples TRBV4-3 to TRBJ1-2; TRBD1 is a weak D gene call, 5 bases matching. In nucleotides, the sequence is TGCGCCAGCAGCCAAGCGGGGCGGCCTTACGACTATGGCTACACCTTC. Its coded protein is CASSQAGRPYDYGYTF.